This TCR beta chain was recorded in a study of blood T cell repertoires in COVID-19 (dated by TCRdb to about 2020). Looking at the study overall: Samples from collaborators originated in the United States, Italy and Spain and spanned both the acute and convalescent phases of COVID-19. The material from the prospective study consisted of cDNA or gDNA derived from T cells, B-cell-depleted T cells, or PBMCs. Subjects who had been exposed to COVID-19, were actively infected with it, or had recovered from it provided the deeply sampled blood TCRbeta repertoires that made up the dataset. The repertoires were released in a freely available public database intended as a resource for research on the immune response to SARS-CoV-2. The samples were drawn from the first 160 participants of the ongoing ImmuneRACE study and from some 1,300 subjects provided by 6 global collaborators. Sample metadata almost always included a de-identified subject ID, COVID-19 status, age in years and sex. HLA class I and class II types, where available, came from metadata supplied by the sample provider rather than from assay-based typing.

Note on this clone: What antigen it recognizes has not been identified. One base away there is no much larger clone; base qualities are not given.

General study outcomes and caveats: Clinical and demographic metadata were provided uncurated, with the amount varying by source and participant.

V drops 0 bases and J drops 0 bases, leaving 11 bases in between. CDR1 and CDR2, per the germline V gene, are SGHAT and FQNNGV. The CDR3 contains 16 residues, cysteine and phenylalanine counted. The CDR3 DNA has 48 bases and is translated from base 1. TCRbeta CDR3 regions were amplified from genomic DNA by means of the immunoSEQ Assay, a bias-controlled multiplex PCR. Processing in the source paper ran as follows. Nucleated cell counts per sample were estimated from amplification of reference gene primers within the assay. To quantify the absolute abundance of each unique TCRbeta CDR3 rearrangement, sequence reads were collapsed and filtered. For each sample, productive Simpson clonality was calculated by taking the square root of Simpson's diversity index across productive rearrangements. As stored in TCRdb, this immuneACCESS dataset retains in-frame rearrangements with V and J assigned. A fraction of the clones does not appear; measured against another copy, unresolved V genes explain less than half of the discrepancy, and the remainder lacks a known reason. Clone size and the V and J calls come from that table; the DNA yielded D and trimming. Recorded for this sample are 70,000 or so clones; roughly 90% of them occurred a single time. The ten biggest clones cover roughly 2% of the sample.

Whole blood was collected in K2EDTA tubes by collaborating institutions according to the institutions' own protocols. For TCRbeta analysis, collaborators shipped samples in one of three forms: frozen whole blood, isolated PBMCs, or DNA extracted from either of those sample types. This receptor was taken from a man aged 25 to 45 with acute or convalescent COVID-19. The sequenced sample was peripheral blood. The V and J genes are TRBV11-2 and TRBJ1-2, with TRBD1 perhaps the D gene, on 5 matching bases. The CDR3 has the sequence CASSLDAGASNYGYTF. The sequenced DNA: TGTGCCAGCAGCTTAGACGCTGGGGCATCTAACTATGGCTACACCTTC. Reference TRBV11-2 and TRBJ1-2 proteins supply the regions before and after the CDR3; the full variable domain is: EAGVAQSPRYKIIEKRQSVAFWCNPISGHATLYWYQQILGQGPKLLIQFQNNGVVDDSQLPKDRFSAERLKGVDSTLKIQPAKLEDSAVYLCASSLDAGASNYGYTFGSGTRLTVV.